This T cell receptor (beta chain) was sequenced during a study of beta chain features in type 1 diabetes. Every isolated RNA sample was fully reverse transcribed, so sequencing captured expressed TCRB transcripts. Profiled with immunoSEQ multiplex PCR; TCRdb holds only in-frame clones, not every one. The table includes about 140,000 clones, roughly 9.3% detected once. This clone was counted a few times. V was shortened by 8 bases and J by 5 bases, with 18 bases between the two germline ends. This CDR3 spans 15 amino acids. Per germline, CDR1 MNHEY and CDR2 SMNVEV (reference sequence). The rearrangement links TRBV27 to TRBJ1-4; D may be TRBD1 (5 bases). The sequence came from a woman between 40 and 55 years old in good health. Sequenced input: central memory CD4+ T cells from blood. The CDR3 bases are TGTGCCAGCGGGCGTCGAGGGGACTCGAATGAAAAACTGTTTTTT. It specifies CASGRRGDSNEKLFF.